A single sample gave rise to the 28 T cell receptor beta chains below, sequenced in a study of OX40 agonist ivuxolimab in advanced cancers. The repertoire was sequenced with immunoSEQ multiplex PCR; TCRdb's copy has only in-frame clones and lacks some. This table has more than 50,000 clones, just over 85% appearing once. Sample: CD4+ or CD8+ T cells sorted from blood, taken in a trial of the OX40 agonist ivuxolimab. These receptors all come from an adult with an advanced solid tumor such as melanoma, head and neck, liver or kidney cancer.

The chain couples TRBV27 to TRBJ1-5; D unresolved. Trimming took 3 bases from V and 3 from J, leaving 12 bases between them. CDR3 length: 15 amino acids. Germline loops: CDR1 MNHEY, CDR2 SMNVEV (reference sequence). CDR3 in amino acids: CASSFQGYSNQPQHF. DNA of the CDR3: TGTGCCAGCAGTTTCCAAGGGTACTCCAATCAGCCCCAGCATTTT.

The rearrangement links TRBV10-3 to TRBJ2-1, with 8 nucleotides matching TRBD1. The germline CDR1 and CDR2 sequences are ENHRY and SYGVKD. The V segment lost 7 bases and the J segment 9 bases; nucleotides outside the gene matches: 14. The CDR3 sequence is 15 residues long. The CDR3 sequence is CAITPRTGTEAEQFF. In DNA form, the CDR3 reads TGTGCCATCACTCCTCGGACAGGGACGGAGGCTGAGCAGTTCTTC.

The chain is built from TRBV6-6 and TRBJ1-6; D gene unclear. Between the trimmed V and J ends, which lost 6 bases and 8 bases, there was a span of 8 bases. Germline V gene data show CDR1 as MNHNY and CDR2 as SVGAGI (reference sequence). The CDR3 consists of 12 residues. The CDR3 region has the DNA TGTGCCAGCAGCAGGTCGTATTCACCCCTCCACTTT. It encodes CASSRSYSPLHF.

The chain is built from TRBV6-5 and TRBJ1-5; D is unclear. The V gene lost 5 bases and the J gene lost 2 bases, with 10 bases spanning the gap. CDR1 is MNHEY, CDR2 SVGAGI, per germline. The CDR3 is 14 residues long. CDR3 residues: CASSDGHRNQPQHF. In nucleotides, the CDR3 is TGTGCCAGCAGTGACGGGCACCGCAATCAGCCCCAGCATTTT.

J is TRBJ2-5 and V is TRBV6-1, with D possibly TRBD2 on 5 matching bases. Trimming pared 10 bases from V and 5 bases from J, leaving 20 bases between. The CDR3 is 14 residues long. CDR1 and CDR2 (germline): MNHNS, SASEGT. CDR3 in amino acids: CATTGSGGRETQYF. The DNA of the CDR3 is TGTGCCACCACGGGGAGCGGAGGTCGGGAGACCCAGTACTTC.

This clone was seen once. V usage is TRBV4-1 and J usage is TRBJ2-1, with D perhaps being TRBD1 or TRBD2 (6 bases each). Trimming stripped 2 bases from V and 7 bases from J, with 18 bases between. The CDR3 has 16 residues. Germline CDR1 MGHRA, CDR2 YSYEKL. CDR3 nucleotides: TGCGCCAGCAGCCAAAGCACGGGGGCCTGGGGGAATGAGCAGTTCTTC. Translation gives CASSQSTGAWGNEQFF.

This clone was found a few times. The chain uses TRBV6-5 and TRBJ1-5, with 8 bases identical to TRBD1. In germline, CDR1 is MNHEY, CDR2 SVGAGI. The CDR3 contains 14 residues. V lost 6 bases, J lost 0 bases, and 1 base stayed unmatched. CDR3: CASRTGVSNQPQHF. Here the CDR3 DNA reads TGTGCCAGCAGGACAGGGGTTAGCAATCAGCCCCAGCATTTT.

This chain uses TRBV11-3 with TRBJ2-1; maybe TRBD2 (7 bases). This CDR3 region has 17 residues. Germline V gene sequence: CDR1 SGHNT, CDR2 YENEEA. Trimming removed 3 bases from V and 5 bases from J, with 20 bases in between. DNA of the CDR3: TGTGCCAGCAGCTTGGGAGGGTGGGACACCGAAGACAATGAGCAGTTCTTC. Its protein is CASSLGGWDTEDNEQFF.

The gene calls are TRBV5-5 and TRBJ2-6; TRBD2 might be the D (5 bases). V lost 1 base, J lost 2 bases, and 7 bases lay in between. The CDR3 sequence is 15 residues long. Germline V gives CDR1 SGHKS, CDR2 YYEKEE (reference sequence). The CDR3 loop reads CASSLTGAGANVLTF. In DNA, the CDR3 is TGTGCCAGCAGCTTGACCGGGGCTGGGGCCAACGTCCTGACTTTC.

The V call is TRBV5-1, the J call TRBJ1-4; TRBD1 might be the D (5 bases). In germline, CDR1 is SGHRS, CDR2 YFSETQ. V dropped 0 bases and J dropped 5 bases, with 11 bases sitting between them. The CDR3 is made up of 15 amino acids. The CDR3 region is CASSLVGQQNEKLFF. Written as DNA, the CDR3 is TGCGCCAGCAGCTTGGTTGGACAACAAAATGAAAAACTGTTTTTT. Full variable domain (outside the CDR3, taken from reference TRBV5-1 and TRBJ1-4): KAGVTQTPRYLIKTRGQQVTLSCSPISGHRSVSWYQQTPGQGLQFLFEYFSETQRNKGNFPGRFSGRQFSNSRSEMNVSTLELGDSALYLCASSLVGQQNEKLFFGSGTQLSVL.

CDR3 region: CASSQSRVDEQYF. The CDR3 DNA sequence: TGTGCCAGCAGCCAATCCAGGGTCGACGAGCAGTACTTC. This chain joins TRBV16 and TRBJ2-7, with a tentative D call TRBD1 (5 bases). Germline V lookup: CDR1 KGHSY, CDR2 FQNENV. This CDR3 region has 13 residues. Trimming pared 0 bases from V and 5 bases from J, leaving 8 bases between.

The V gene is TRBV27, the J gene TRBJ2-1; D is possibly TRBD2 (6 bases). Looked up from germline, CDR1 is MNHEY and CDR2 is SMNVEV (reference sequence). Trimming took 1 base from V and 0 from J, leaving 13 bases between them. The CDR3 has 17 residues. Written as DNA, the CDR3 is TGTGCCAGCAGTTTATTAGGTGGCGGGAACTCCTACAATGAGCAGTTCTTC. Its translation: CASSLLGGGNSYNEQFF.

The DNA for the CDR3 is TGTGCCAGCAGCCAGCAGGCGGGGGGCCAAGAGACCCAGTACTTC. It is translated as CASSQQAGGQETQYF. The chain employs TRBV4-2 and TRBJ2-5; 8 positions match TRBD2. The length of the CDR3 is 15 residues. J gave up 1 base and V 3 bases, and 4 bases lay outside the gene matches. Germline lookup yields CDR1 LGHNA and CDR2 YNFKEQ.

The chain uses TRBV5-4 and TRBJ2-1, with D maybe TRBD1 (6 bases). In germline, CDR1 is SGHNT, CDR2 YYREEE (reference sequence). The CDR3 is 16 amino acids. Trimming took 0 bases from V and 0 from J, leaving 10 bases between them. The DNA of the CDR3 is TGTGCCAGCAGCTTGGACAGGGCCGCCTCCTACAATGAGCAGTTCTTC. Its protein is CASSLDRAASYNEQFF.

This chain links TRBV6-5 with TRBJ1-1; possible D gene TRBD1, 5 bases. The V end was cut by 5 bases, the J end by 1 base, with 11 bases between. Germline-derived CDR1 and CDR2 are MNHEY and SVGAGI. The CDR3 has 14 amino acids. The DNA for the CDR3 is TGTGCCAGCAGTAAGGGGTTAACGAACACTGAAGCTTTCTTT. Translation gives CASSKGLTNTEAFF.

V gene TRBV15 combines with J gene TRBJ1-1; D gene ambiguous. From germline, CDR1 is LNHNV and CDR2 YYDKDF (reference sequence). V lost 0 bases and J lost 1, with 3 bases in between. The CDR3 loop spans 13 amino acids. CDR3 sequence: CATSRDRNTEAFF. CDR3 coding DNA: TGTGCCACCAGCAGAGACAGGAACACTGAAGCTTTCTTT.

J is TRBJ2-6 and V is TRBV7-8; 10 bases fit TRBD1. Germline-derived CDR1 and CDR2 are SGHVS and FQNEAQ. V shed 3 bases, J shed 2 bases, and the junction held 10 bases outside the gene matches. CDR3 size: 19 residues. The CDR3 DNA reads TGTGCCAGCAGCTTTATCGACTGGGACAGGGGTACTGGGGCCAACGTCCTGACTTTC. This sequence encodes CASSFIDWDRGTGANVLTF.

The chain employs TRBV6-5 and TRBJ1-3; a weak D match, TRBD1 (5 bases). The CDR3 has 15 amino acids. Trimming removed 5 bases at V and 0 bases at J, with 11 bases between. Germline CDR1 is MNHEY and CDR2 is SVGAGI. CDR3 DNA: TGTGCCAGCAGTCGTAGACAGACCTCTGGAAACACCATATATTTT. Encoded protein: CASSRRQTSGNTIYF.

In its sample, this clone was seen once. The rearrangement links TRBV4-2 to TRBJ2-1; D unresolved. CDR1 and CDR2 (germline): LGHNA, YNFKEQ. Trimming stripped 6 bases from V and 7 bases from J, with 10 bases between. The CDR3 has 12 amino acids. As DNA, the CDR3 is TGTGCCAGCAGTAAGGAACGGAATGAGCAGTTCTTC. It codes for CASSKERNEQFF.

This chain uses TRBV19 with TRBJ1-2; no definite D call. The V gene's germline CDR1 is LNHDA and CDR2 SQIVND (reference sequence). The germline V and J ends were trimmed by 6 bases and 4 bases, with 15 bases remaining between them. This CDR3 has 14 amino acids. The CDR3 sequence is CASRKPLGSYGYTF. CDR3 in DNA: TGTGCCAGTAGAAAACCGTTAGGGAGCTATGGCTACACCTTC.

The count of this clone is one. The V gene is TRBV5-1, the J gene TRBJ2-3; 7 bases align to TRBD2. CDR3 length equals 15 residues. Losses at the gene ends were 1 base for V and 2 bases for J; bases not matched to a gene: 4. CDR1 is SGHRS and CDR2 is YFSETQ in the germline V gene. DNA for the CDR3: TGCGCCAGCAGCTTGACGGGGGGAAACACAGATACGCAGTATTTT. Protein product: CASSLTGGNTDTQYF.

The chain combines TRBV11-3 with TRBJ2-7; 8 bases are shared with TRBD1. In germline, CDR1 is SGHNT, CDR2 YENEEA. The CDR3 loop spans 12 amino acids. The V and J ends lost 5 bases and 6 bases, in that order; junction bases with no gene match: 3. The CDR3 bases are TGTGCCAGCAGCATCACAGGGGGCGAGCAGTACTTC. It is translated as CASSITGGEQYF.

The chain combines TRBV19 with TRBJ1-1, with 8 bases that match TRBD1. This CDR3 spans 14 amino acids. Germline V CDR1 and CDR2: LNHDA, SQIVND (reference sequence). V gave up 3 bases and J gave up 4 bases; unmatched junction bases: 4. As DNA, the CDR3 is TGTGCCAGTAGTATGGGTCAGGGGGCCACTGAAGCTTTCTTT. It encodes CASSMGQGATEAFF.

This clone was recorded a few times. The chain carries TRBV13 and TRBJ1-2; TRBD1 matches 7 bases. The CDR3 spans 17 residues. Trimming cost V 4 bases and J 0 bases; bases outside gene matches: 11. The germline V gene has CDR1 PRHDT and CDR2 FYEKMQ (reference sequence). The CDR3 region is CASSSQGRGEANYGYTF. The CDR3 nucleotides read TGTGCCAGCAGCTCCCAGGGCAGGGGGGAGGCTAACTATGGCTACACCTTC.

V usage is TRBV6-1 and J usage is TRBJ1-3; D remains unclear. This CDR3 has 14 residues. The germline V gene encodes CDR1 MNHNS and CDR2 SASEGT. The germline V and J ends were trimmed by 0 bases and 4 bases, with 7 bases remaining between them. The DNA of the CDR3 is TGTGCCAGCAGTGAAGCGTATTGGGGAAACACCATATATTTT. Translating gives CASSEAYWGNTIYF.

V and J are TRBV5-1 and TRBJ1-1, with D uncertain. Germline V gene lookup returns CDR1 SGHRS and CDR2 YFSETQ. The ends were cut back, 0 bases at V and 2 bases at J, with 8 bases in the middle. The CDR3 extends over 14 amino acids. For the CDR3, the DNA is TGCGCCAGCAGCTTGGAAGGACCAAACACTGAAGCTTTCTTT. It translates to CASSLEGPNTEAFF. Full variable domain (remainder filled in from reference TRBV5-1 and TRBJ1-1): KAGVTQTPRYLIKTRGQQVTLSCSPISGHRSVSWYQQTPGQGLQFLFEYFSETQRNKGNFPGRFSGRQFSNSRSEMNVSTLELGDSALYLCASSLEGPNTEAFFGQGTRLTVV.

This chain joins TRBV4-2 and TRBJ2-1; D gene ambiguous. CDR1 is LGHNA, CDR2 YNFKEQ, per germline. V lost 0 bases and J 3 bases, leaving 9 bases between the germline ends. This CDR3 is built from 15 residues. The CDR3 loop is CASSQESGYYNEQFF. Written as DNA, the CDR3 is TGTGCCAGCAGCCAAGAATCAGGATACTACAATGAGCAGTTCTTC.

The chain recombines TRBV29-1 with TRBJ2-5; D is unresolved. The CDR3 has 11 amino acids. Per germline, CDR1 SQVTM and CDR2 ANQGSEA. Between the trimmed V and J ends, which lost 4 bases and 2 bases, there was a span of 5 bases. The CDR3 region has the DNA TGCAGCGTTGCCCGACAAGAGACCCAGTACTTC. Its protein is CSVARQETQYF.